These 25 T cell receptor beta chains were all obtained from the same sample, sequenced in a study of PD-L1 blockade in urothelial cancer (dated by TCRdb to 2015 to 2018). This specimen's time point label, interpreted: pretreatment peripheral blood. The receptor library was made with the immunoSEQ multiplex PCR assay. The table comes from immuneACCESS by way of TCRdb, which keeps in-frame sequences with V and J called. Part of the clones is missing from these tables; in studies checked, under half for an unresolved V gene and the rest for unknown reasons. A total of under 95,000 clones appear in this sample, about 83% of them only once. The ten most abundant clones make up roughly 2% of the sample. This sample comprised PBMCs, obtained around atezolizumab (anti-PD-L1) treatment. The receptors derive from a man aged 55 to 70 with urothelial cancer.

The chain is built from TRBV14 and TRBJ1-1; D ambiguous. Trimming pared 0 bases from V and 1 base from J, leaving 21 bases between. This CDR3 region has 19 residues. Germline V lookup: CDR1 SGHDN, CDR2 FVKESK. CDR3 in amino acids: CASSQDLGHFQASNTEAFF. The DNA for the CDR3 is TGTGCCAGCAGCCAAGATCTCGGCCATTTCCAGGCGTCGAACACTGAAGCTTTCTTT.

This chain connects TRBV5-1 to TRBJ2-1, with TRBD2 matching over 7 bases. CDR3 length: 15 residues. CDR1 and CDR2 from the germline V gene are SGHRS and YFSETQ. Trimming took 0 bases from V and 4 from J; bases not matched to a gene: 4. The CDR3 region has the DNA TGCGCCAGCAGCTTGGGCGGGGGTGAATACAATGAGCAGTTCTTC. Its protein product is CASSLGGGEYNEQFF.

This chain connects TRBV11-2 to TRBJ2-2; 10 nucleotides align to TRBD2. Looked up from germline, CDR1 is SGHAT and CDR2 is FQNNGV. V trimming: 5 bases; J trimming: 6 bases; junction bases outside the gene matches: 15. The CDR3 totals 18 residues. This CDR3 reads CASSLQRTSGLEAGELFF. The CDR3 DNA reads TGTGCCAGCAGCCTGCAACGGACTAGCGGCCTGGAGGCCGGGGAGCTGTTTTTT.

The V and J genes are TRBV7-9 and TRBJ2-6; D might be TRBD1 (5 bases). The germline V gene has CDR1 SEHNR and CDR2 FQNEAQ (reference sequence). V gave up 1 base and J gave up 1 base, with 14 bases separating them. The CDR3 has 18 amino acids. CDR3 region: CASSLVGRAESGANVLTF. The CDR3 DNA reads TGTGCCAGCAGCTTAGTGGGCAGGGCTGAATCTGGGGCCAACGTCCTGACTTTC.

The CDR3 coding sequence is TGTGCCAGCAGCTTAGGCGGGACTAGCGGGGGAGGGACAGATACGCAGTATTTT. This translates into CASSLGGTSGGGTDTQYF. This chain connects TRBV11-3 to TRBJ2-3, with 14 nucleotides matching TRBD2. This CDR3 has 18 residues. The trim removed 1 base at V and 3 bases at J, leaving 6 bases unmatched. From germline, CDR1 is SGHNT and CDR2 YENEEA.

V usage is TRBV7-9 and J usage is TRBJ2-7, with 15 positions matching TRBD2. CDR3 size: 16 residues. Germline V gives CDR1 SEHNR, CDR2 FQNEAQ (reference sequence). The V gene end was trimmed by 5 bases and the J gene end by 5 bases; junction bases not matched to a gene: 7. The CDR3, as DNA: TGTGCCAGCAGCCCAGGACTAGCGGGGGGGCCCCACGAGCAGTACTTC. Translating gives CASSPGLAGGPHEQYF.

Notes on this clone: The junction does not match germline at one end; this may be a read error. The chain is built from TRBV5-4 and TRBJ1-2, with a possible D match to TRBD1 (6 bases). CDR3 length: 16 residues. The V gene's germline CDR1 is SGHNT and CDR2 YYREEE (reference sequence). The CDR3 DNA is TGCGCCAGCAGCCAAGATTTACAGGGAAGCATCTATGGCTACACCTTC. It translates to CASSQDLQGSIYGYTF.

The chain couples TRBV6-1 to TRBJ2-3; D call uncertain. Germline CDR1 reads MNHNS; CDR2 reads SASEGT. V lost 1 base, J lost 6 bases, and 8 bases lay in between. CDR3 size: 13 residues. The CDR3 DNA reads TGTGCCAGCAGTGAAGGCCTAACGGATACGCAGTATTTT. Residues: CASSEGLTDTQYF.

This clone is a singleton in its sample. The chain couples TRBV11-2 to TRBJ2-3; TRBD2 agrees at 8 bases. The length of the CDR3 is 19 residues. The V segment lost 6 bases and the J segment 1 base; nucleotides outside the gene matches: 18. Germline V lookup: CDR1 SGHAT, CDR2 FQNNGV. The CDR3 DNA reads TGTGCCAGCAGATTAAGCGGGGGAGCCACCCCTTATGGCACAGATACGCAGTATTTT. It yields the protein CASRLSGGATPYGTDTQYF.

The DNA for the CDR3 is TGTGCCAGCAGCTTAGGGGACATCACTGAAGCTTTCTTT. It encodes CASSLGDITEAFF. The chain joins TRBV11-2 to TRBJ1-1; a possible D gene is TRBD1 (6 bases). The length of the CDR3 is 13 residues. The V end lost 1 base, the J end lost 4 bases, and 7 bases lay between the germline ends. Germline-derived CDR1 and CDR2 are SGHAT and FQNNGV. The variable domain in full, completed from reference TRBV11-2 and TRBJ1-1, reads EAGVAQSPRYKIIEKRQSVAFWCNPISGHATLYWYQQILGQGPKLLIQFQNNGVVDDSQLPKDRFSAERLKGVDSTLKIQPAKLEDSAVYLCASSLGDITEAFFGQGTRLTVV.

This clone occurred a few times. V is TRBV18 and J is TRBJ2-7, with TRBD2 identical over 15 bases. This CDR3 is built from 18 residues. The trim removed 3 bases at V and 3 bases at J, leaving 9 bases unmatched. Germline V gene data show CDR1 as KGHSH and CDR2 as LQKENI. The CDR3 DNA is TGTGCCAGCTCACCGCGTCCCGGGACTAGCGGGAGGAGCTACGAGCAGTACTTC. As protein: CASSPRPGTSGRSYEQYF.

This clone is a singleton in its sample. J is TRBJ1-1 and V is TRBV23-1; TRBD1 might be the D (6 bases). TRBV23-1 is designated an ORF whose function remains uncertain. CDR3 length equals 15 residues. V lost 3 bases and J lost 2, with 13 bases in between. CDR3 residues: CASSQPGQINTEAFF. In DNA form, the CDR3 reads TGCGCCAGCAGTCAGCCCGGACAGATCAACACTGAAGCTTTCTTT.

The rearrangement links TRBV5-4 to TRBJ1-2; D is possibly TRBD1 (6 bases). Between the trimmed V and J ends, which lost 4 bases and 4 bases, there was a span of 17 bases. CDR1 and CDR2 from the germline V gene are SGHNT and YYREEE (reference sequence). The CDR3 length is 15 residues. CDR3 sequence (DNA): TGTGCCAGCAGCCGGGTCGCGGGGGGCCTCTATGGCTACACCTTC. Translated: CASSRVAGGLYGYTF.

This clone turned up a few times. In DNA, the CDR3 is TGTGCCAGCAGTGAACACCCCCGGGGGGGCTTGGATGAGCAGTTCTTC. This translates into CASSEHPRGGLDEQFF. The chain couples TRBV6-1 to TRBJ2-1; 8 bases agree with TRBD2. CDR1 is MNHNS, CDR2 SASEGT, per germline. CDR3 length equals 16 residues. The J segment lost 8 bases and the V segment lost 2 bases, leaving 11 bases of the junction unmatched.

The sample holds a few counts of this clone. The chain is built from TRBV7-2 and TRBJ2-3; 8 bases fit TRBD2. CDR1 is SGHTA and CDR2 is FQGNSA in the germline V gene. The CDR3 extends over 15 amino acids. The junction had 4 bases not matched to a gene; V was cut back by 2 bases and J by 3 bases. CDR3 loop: CASSLRAGVTDTQYF. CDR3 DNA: TGTGCCAGCAGCTTACGAGCGGGGGTTACAGATACGCAGTATTTT. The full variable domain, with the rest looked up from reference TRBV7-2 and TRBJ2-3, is GAGVSQSPSNKVTEKGKDVELRCDPISGHTALYWYRQSLGQGLEFLIYFQGNSAPDKSGLPSDRFSAERTGGSVSTLTIQRTQQEDSAVYLCASSLRAGVTDTQYFGPGTRLTVL.

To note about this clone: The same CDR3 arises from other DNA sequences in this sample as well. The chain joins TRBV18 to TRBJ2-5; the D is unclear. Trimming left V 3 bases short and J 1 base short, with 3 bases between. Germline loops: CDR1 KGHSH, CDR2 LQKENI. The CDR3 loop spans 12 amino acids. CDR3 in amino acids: CASSPSQETQYF. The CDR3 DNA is TGTGCCAGCTCACCGAGCCAAGAGACCCAGTACTTC.

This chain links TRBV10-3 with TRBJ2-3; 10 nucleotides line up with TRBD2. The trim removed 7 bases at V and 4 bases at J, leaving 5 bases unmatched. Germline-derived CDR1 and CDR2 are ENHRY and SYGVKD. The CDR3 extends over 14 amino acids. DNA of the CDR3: TGTGCCATCAAAGCGGGAGGGCCTCCAGATACGCAGTATTTT. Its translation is CAIKAGGPPDTQYF.

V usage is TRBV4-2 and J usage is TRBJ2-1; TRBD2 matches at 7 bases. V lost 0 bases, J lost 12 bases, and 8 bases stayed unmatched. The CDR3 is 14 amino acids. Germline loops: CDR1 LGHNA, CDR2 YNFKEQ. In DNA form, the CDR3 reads TGTGCCAGCAGCCAAGATCTAAGCCCGGGGGGGCAGTTCTTC. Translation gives CASSQDLSPGGQFF.

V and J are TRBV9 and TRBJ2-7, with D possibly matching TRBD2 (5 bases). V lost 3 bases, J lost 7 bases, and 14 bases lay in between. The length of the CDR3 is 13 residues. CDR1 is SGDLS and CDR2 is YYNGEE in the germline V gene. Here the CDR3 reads CASSATGLAEQYF. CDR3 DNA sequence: TGTGCCAGCAGCGCAACCGGACTGGCTGAGCAGTACTTC.

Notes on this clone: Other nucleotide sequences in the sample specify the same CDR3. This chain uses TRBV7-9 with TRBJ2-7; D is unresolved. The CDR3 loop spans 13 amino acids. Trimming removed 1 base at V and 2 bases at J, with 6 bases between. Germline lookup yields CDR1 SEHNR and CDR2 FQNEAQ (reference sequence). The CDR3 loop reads CASSLGGTYEQYF. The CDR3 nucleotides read TGTGCCAGCAGCTTAGGCGGAACCTACGAGCAGTACTTC.

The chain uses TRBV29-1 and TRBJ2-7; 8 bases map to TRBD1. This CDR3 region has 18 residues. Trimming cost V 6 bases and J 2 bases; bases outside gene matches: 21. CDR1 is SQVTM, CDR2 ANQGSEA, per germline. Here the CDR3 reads CSVRQGSIRGTTTYEQYF. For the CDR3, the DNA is TGCAGCGTCAGACAGGGGAGTATTCGCGGGACAACTACCTACGAGCAGTACTTC.

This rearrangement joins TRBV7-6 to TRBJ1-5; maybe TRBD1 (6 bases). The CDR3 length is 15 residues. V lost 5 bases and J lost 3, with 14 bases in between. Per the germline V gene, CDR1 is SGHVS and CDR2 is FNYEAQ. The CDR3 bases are TGTGCCAGCAGCACCTCGACAGGATCCAATCAGCCCCAGCATTTT. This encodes CASSTSTGSNQPQHF. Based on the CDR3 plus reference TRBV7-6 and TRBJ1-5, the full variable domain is GAGVSQSPRYKVTKRGQDVALRCDPISGHVSLYWYRQALGQGPEFLTYFNYEAQQDKSGLPNDRFSAERPEGSISTLTIQRTEQRDSAMYRCASSTSTGSNQPQHFGDGTRLSIL.

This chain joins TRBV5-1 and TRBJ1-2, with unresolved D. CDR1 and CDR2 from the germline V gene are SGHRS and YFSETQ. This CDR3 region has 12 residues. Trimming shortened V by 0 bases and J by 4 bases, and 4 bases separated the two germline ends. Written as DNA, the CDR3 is TGCGCCAGCAGCTTGGACAGCTATGGCTACACCTTC. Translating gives CASSLDSYGYTF.

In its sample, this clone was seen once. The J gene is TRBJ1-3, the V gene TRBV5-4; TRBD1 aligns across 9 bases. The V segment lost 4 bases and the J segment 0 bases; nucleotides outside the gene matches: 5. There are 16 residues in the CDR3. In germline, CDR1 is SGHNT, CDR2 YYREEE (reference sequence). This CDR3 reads CASSRGQGNSGNTIYF. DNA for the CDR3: TGTGCCAGCAGCCGGGGACAGGGAAACTCTGGAAACACCATATATTTT.

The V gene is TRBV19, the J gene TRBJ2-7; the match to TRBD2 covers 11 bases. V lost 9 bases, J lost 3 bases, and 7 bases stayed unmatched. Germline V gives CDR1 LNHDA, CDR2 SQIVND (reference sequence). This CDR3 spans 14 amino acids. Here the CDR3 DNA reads TGTGCCAGCGGAACCGGGACTAGCGGCTACGAGCAGTACTTC. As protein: CASGTGTSGYEQYF.